These 14 T cell receptor beta chains were sequenced from one sample in a study of blood T cell repertoires in COVID-19. Libraries were prepared by immunoSEQ multiplex PCR; TCRdb keeps only in-frame clonotypes and omits some of them. This repertoire shows about 280,000 clones, 85% found once; its top ten account for 13%. The specimen sequenced was peripheral blood. The receptors shown here come from a human donor in a cohort sampled during active COVID-19.

The J gene is TRBJ2-7, the V gene TRBV12-3 or TRBV12-4; 7 bases agree with TRBD2. The CDR3 covers 13 residues. Trimming took 4 bases from V and 4 from J; bases not matched to a gene: 4. CDR3 sequence: CASSSAGRYEQYF. DNA for the CDR3: TGTGCCAGCAGTTCGGCCGGGAGGTACGAGCAGTACTTC.

This sequence joins TRBV29-1 and TRBJ1-2, with D hard to call. The CDR3 sequence is 11 residues long. The V and J ends lost 4 bases and 9 bases respectively, with 12 bases between them. Germline V gives CDR1 SQVTM, CDR2 ANQGSEA. CDR3 in amino acids: CSVVAERRYTF. CDR3 bases: TGCAGCGTTGTTGCGGAGAGACGCTACACCTTC.

The CDR3 region is CASSSGASNQPQHF. For the CDR3, the DNA is TGCGCCAGCAGCTCAGGGGCCAGCAATCAGCCCCAGCATTTT. The V gene is TRBV5-1, the J gene TRBJ1-5; tentative D call: TRBD1 (6 bases). Trimming stripped 3 bases from V and 1 base from J, with 8 bases between. This CDR3 is 14 amino acids long. Germline V gene lookup returns CDR1 SGHRS and CDR2 YFSETQ.

This CDR3 is CASSQDWAFTGTSLNNEQFF. CDR3 nucleotide sequence: TGTGCCAGCAGCCAAGATTGGGCTTTCACCGGGACTAGCCTGAACAATGAGCAGTTCTTC. The rearrangement joins TRBV3-1 (or the pseudogene TRBV3-2) to TRBJ2-1; 9 bases agree with TRBD2. Germline-derived CDR1 and CDR2 are LGHDT and YNNKEL (reference sequence). The CDR3 is 20 residues long. Germline trimming cut 0 bases from V and 5 bases from J; bases unmatched to any gene: 17.

Ten or more counts support this clone. This sequence joins TRBV10-3 and TRBJ2-7; 8 bases fit TRBD2. Germline lookup yields CDR1 ENHRY and CDR2 SYGVKD. V gave up 7 bases and J gave up 6 bases; unmatched junction bases: 11. The CDR3 totals 14 residues. This CDR3 is CAIKSRAGEGEQYF. The CDR3 DNA sequence: TGTGCCATCAAGTCCCGAGCGGGAGAGGGCGAGCAGTACTTC.

This chain links TRBV13 with TRBJ2-7; 7 bases fit TRBD1. J gave up 3 bases and V 3 bases, and 5 bases lay outside the gene matches. This CDR3 is 14 amino acids long. Germline V gene data show CDR1 as PRHDT and CDR2 as FYEKMQ (reference sequence). The DNA of the CDR3 is TGTGCCAGCAGCTTTGGGGACAGAAACTACGAGCAGTACTTC. Amino acids: CASSFGDRNYEQYF.

The chain joins TRBV11-3 to TRBJ1-5, with 9 positions matching TRBD1. The CDR3 loop spans 16 amino acids. Unmatched junction bases numbered 6, after V lost 1 base and J lost 5 bases. CDR1 and CDR2 (germline): SGHNT, YENEEA. CDR3 residues: CASSLAGQGIHQPQHF. In DNA form, the CDR3 reads TGTGCCAGCAGCTTAGCAGGACAGGGGATCCATCAGCCCCAGCATTTT.

The chain links TRBV2 to TRBJ2-1; 13 bases align to TRBD2. The J segment lost 6 bases and the V segment lost 6 bases, leaving 5 bases of the junction unmatched. Germline CDR1 is SNHLY and CDR2 is FYNNEI. This CDR3 region has 15 residues. Here the CDR3 DNA reads TGTGCCAGCAGCGGGACTAGCGGGGTGGCCAATGAGCAGTTCTTC. Protein sequence: CASSGTSGVANEQFF. The variable domain in full, with the rest retrieved from reference TRBV2 and TRBJ2-1, is EPEVTQTPSHQVTQMGQEVILRCVPISNHLYFYWYRQILGQKVEFLVSFYNNEISEKSEIFDDQFSVERPDGSNFTLKIRSTKLEDSAMYFCASSGTSGVANEQFFGPGTRLTVL.

The rearrangement joins TRBV5-1 to TRBJ2-3; maybe TRBD1 (5 bases). V was cut by 0 bases and J by 2 bases, with 10 bases left in between. Germline-derived CDR1 and CDR2 are SGHRS and YFSETQ. The length of the CDR3 is 15 residues. DNA of the CDR3: TGCGCCAGCAGCTTGGAAAGGGGTCCCACAGATACGCAGTATTTT. Translating gives CASSLERGPTDTQYF.

The CDR3 coding sequence is TGTGCCAGCTGGGGCGATACCCCTGGGGCCAACGTCCTGACTTTC. Protein sequence: CASWGDTPGANVLTF. The rearrangement links TRBV21-1 to TRBJ2-6; the table names TRBD1, a call not compared with the DNA. TRBV21-1 is annotated as a pseudogene. The CDR3 spans 15 residues.

The chain links TRBV12-5 to TRBJ2-1; TRBD2 might be the D (5 bases). Per germline, CDR1 LGHNT and CDR2 FRNRAP. Trimming cost V 0 bases and J 7 bases, with 16 bases left between them. The CDR3 contains 16 residues. The CDR3 protein is CASGLVLWEKLNEQFF. For the CDR3, the DNA is TGTGCTAGTGGTTTGGTACTGTGGGAGAAGCTGAATGAGCAGTTCTTC.

This chain uses TRBV20-1 with TRBJ2-5; the D gene is possibly TRBD2 (6 bases). CDR3 length equals 15 residues. Between the trimmed V and J ends, which lost 3 bases and 2 bases, there was a span of 16 bases. Germline V lookup: CDR1 DFQATT, CDR2 SNEGSKA (reference sequence). The CDR3 region is CSASGGIADQETQYF. In nucleotides, the CDR3 is TGCAGTGCTAGTGGGGGGATAGCGGATCAAGAGACCCAGTACTTC.

This clone came up a few times. The V and J genes are TRBV9 and TRBJ2-1; 9 bases line up with TRBD1. Germline assignment: CDR1 SGDLS and CDR2 YYNGEE. V was pared by 6 bases and J by 2 bases, with 9 bases of the junction left unmatched. The CDR3 has 16 residues. The CDR3 DNA sequence: TGTGCCAGCACCCTGGGACAGGGAATAACCTACAATGAGCAGTTCTTC. It specifies CASTLGQGITYNEQFF.

This rearrangement joins TRBV19 to TRBJ2-5, with D possibly TRBD2 on 5 matching bases. CDR3 length equals 11 residues. Trimming pared 6 bases from V and 5 bases from J, leaving 7 bases between. Per the germline V gene, CDR1 is LNHDA and CDR2 is SQIVND (reference sequence). The CDR3, as DNA: TGTGCCAGTAGACTAGGGGAGACCCAGTACTTC. This encodes CASRLGETQYF.